A single sample is the source of the 16 T cell receptor beta chains below, sequenced in a study of shared clonotypes between healthy human individuals. The protocol was immunoSEQ multiplex PCR, while the TCRdb copy is restricted to in-frame clones and leaves out a portion. The table has 2,500,000 or so clones, around 94% seen once. Specimen: naive CD4+ T cells sorted from blood. The sample's subset: CD45RA+ positively selected. These receptors were taken from a man aged 18 to 29 in good health.

As concerns this clone: The same CDR3 arises from other DNA sequences in this sample as well. The chain joins TRBV9 to TRBJ2-1; D remains ambiguous. CDR3 length: 13 residues. V was pared by 0 bases and J by 4 bases, with 5 bases between. Germline V CDR1 and CDR2: SGDLS, YYNGEE. Here the CDR3 DNA reads TGTGCCAGCAGCGTAGCGGCATACAATGAGCAGTTCTTC. This translates into CASSVAAYNEQFF. Together with reference TRBV9 and TRBJ2-1, the CDR3 gives the full variable domain: DSGVTQTPKHLITATGQRVTLRCSPRSGDLSVYWYQQSLDQGLQFLIQYYNGEERAKGNILERFSAQQFPDLHSELNLSSLELGDSALYFCASSVAAYNEQFFGPGTRLTVL.

The V gene is TRBV6-4, the J gene TRBJ2-7, with 7 bases that match TRBD1. CDR1 is MRHNA, CDR2 SNTAGT, per germline. Losses at the gene ends were 7 bases for V and 1 base for J; bases not matched to a gene: 4. The CDR3 sequence is 13 residues long. CDR3 nucleotides: TGTGCCAGCAACCCCAGGGGGTCCTACGAGCAGTACTTC. Protein: CASNPRGSYEQYF.

The rearrangement links TRBV29-1 to TRBJ2-7; the D call may be TRBD1 or TRBD2 (7 bases each). The CDR3 runs 13 residues. V lost 6 bases to trimming and J lost 6 bases, with 18 bases between them. Germline lookup yields CDR1 SQVTM and CDR2 ANQGSEA. The CDR3, as DNA: TGCAGCGTCCCTGGGGCCAGGGGGGGCGAGCAGTACTTC. Residues: CSVPGARGGEQYF.

This chain links TRBV5-4 with TRBJ2-3; D is possibly TRBD2 (5 bases). The germline CDR1 and CDR2 sequences are SGHNT and YYREEE (reference sequence). V shed 5 bases and J shed 1 base, with 20 bases lying between them. The CDR3 consists of 17 residues. This CDR3 is CASSSRGRRAGTDTQYF. DNA of the CDR3: TGTGCCAGCAGTTCTCGTGGGAGAAGGGCAGGCACAGATACGCAGTATTTT.

The chain is built from TRBV19 and TRBJ2-2, with D possibly matching TRBD2 (6 bases). CDR3 size: 16 residues. Trimming removed 4 bases at V and 1 base at J, with 13 bases between. Germline V gene data show CDR1 as LNHDA and CDR2 as SQIVND (reference sequence). DNA for the CDR3: TGTGCCAGTAGTACGTCAAGGGGACTGAACACCGGGGAGCTGTTTTTT. As protein: CASSTSRGLNTGELFF. Using reference TRBV19 and TRBJ2-2 for the parts outside the CDR3, the full variable domain is DGGITQSPKYLFRKEGQNVTLSCEQNLNHDAMYWYRQDPGQGLRLIYYSQIVNDFQKGDIAEGYSVSREKKESFPLTVTSAQKNPTAFYLCASSTSRGLNTGELFFGEGSRLTVL.

The rearrangement joins TRBV6-6 to TRBJ2-1, with TRBD2 matching 9 bases. The CDR3 length is 16 residues. The germline CDR1 and CDR2 sequences are MNHNY and SVGAGI (reference sequence). The V gene end was trimmed by 4 bases and the J gene end by 3 bases; junction bases not matched to a gene: 7. The CDR3 here is CASSSSGGTIYNEQFF. CDR3 DNA: TGTGCCAGCAGTTCCAGCGGGGGGACAATCTACAATGAGCAGTTCTTC.

The chain joins TRBV11-2 to TRBJ2-5, with TRBD2 as a possible D gene (6 bases). Trimming pared 3 bases from V and 5 bases from J, leaving 13 bases between. Germline loops: CDR1 SGHAT, CDR2 FQNNGV. The CDR3 loop spans 14 amino acids. CDR3 sequence reads: CASSLEGGRETQYF. DNA for the CDR3: TGTGCCAGCAGCTTGGAAGGAGGGAGGGAGACCCAGTACTTC.

CDR3 region: CASSRTSGGLFNEQFF. The CDR3 bases are TGTGCCAGCTCAAGGACTAGCGGGGGCCTATTCAATGAGCAGTTCTTC. This rearrangement joins TRBV18 to TRBJ2-1; 13 bases match TRBD2. The CDR3 has 16 amino acids. CDR1 is KGHSH and CDR2 is LQKENI in the germline V gene. J was trimmed by 6 bases and V by 5 bases; bases with no gene match: 7. The variable domain in full, completed from reference TRBV18 and TRBJ2-1, reads NAGVMQNPRHLVRRRGQEARLRCSPMKGHSHVYWYRQLPEEGLKFMVYLQKENIIDESGMPKERFSAEFPKEGPSILRIQQVVRGDSAAYFCASSRTSGGLFNEQFFGPGTRLTVL.

The chain uses TRBV2 and TRBJ2-7; D is ambiguous. Germline V gene data show CDR1 as SNHLY and CDR2 as FYNNEI. Trimming stripped 4 bases from V and 2 bases from J, with 9 bases between. The CDR3 runs 13 residues. CDR3 in DNA: TGTGCCAGCAGTGTAAGACCGACCTACGAGCAGTACTTC. As protein: CASSVRPTYEQYF.

The chain is built from TRBV28 and TRBJ2-2, with 7 positions matching TRBD1. Trimming took 8 bases from V and 7 from J; bases not matched to a gene: 13. CDR1 and CDR2 from the germline V gene are MDHEN and SYDVKM. This CDR3 comprises 15 residues. CDR3 sequence reads: CASSPPQGGVGELFF. The CDR3 DNA follows: TGTGCCAGCTCTCCGCCCCAAGGGGGCGTCGGGGAGCTGTTTTTT.

The V gene is TRBV28, the J gene TRBJ1-5, with D uncertain. The V end was cut by 6 bases, the J end by 3 bases, with 12 bases between. The CDR3 has 14 amino acids. The germline CDR1 and CDR2 sequences are MDHEN and SYDVKM. CDR3 loop: CASSPQRINQPQHF. As DNA, the CDR3 is TGTGCCAGCAGCCCTCAGAGGATCAATCAGCCCCAGCATTTT.

The chain employs TRBV19 and TRBJ2-1, with D possibly called TRBD1 or TRBD2 (5 bases each). Germline assignment: CDR1 LNHDA and CDR2 SQIVND (reference sequence). The CDR3 spans 13 residues. V gave up 6 bases and J gave up 6 bases, with 12 bases separating them. CDR3 residues: CASRAPGTNEQFF. The CDR3 coding sequence is TGTGCCAGTAGGGCACCGGGGACCAATGAGCAGTTCTTC.

This clone is a singleton in its sample. This chain links TRBV5-1 with TRBJ1-2; TRBD1 aligns across 7 bases. J lost 0 bases, V lost 5 bases, and 4 bases had no gene match. Per the germline V gene, CDR1 is SGHRS and CDR2 is YFSETQ. This CDR3 spans 14 amino acids. CDR3 region: CASRHDRANYGYTF. The CDR3 nucleotides read TGCGCCAGCAGGCATGACAGGGCTAACTATGGCTACACCTTC. Full variable domain (rest looked up from reference TRBV5-1 and TRBJ1-2): KAGVTQTPRYLIKTRGQQVTLSCSPISGHRSVSWYQQTPGQGLQFLFEYFSETQRNKGNFPGRFSGRQFSNSRSEMNVSTLELGDSALYLCASRHDRANYGYTFGSGTRLTVV.

J is TRBJ2-7 and V is TRBV28, with D perhaps matching TRBD1 or TRBD2 (5 bases each). Trimming removed 5 bases from V and 0 bases from J, with 14 bases in between. The germline gives CDR1 MDHEN, CDR2 SYDVKM. The CDR3 spans 15 residues. The CDR3 nucleotides are TGTGCCAGCAGTGCGACCGGGACGGTCTCCTACGAGCAGTACTTC. Its translation: CASSATGTVSYEQYF.

The gene calls are TRBV11-2 and TRBJ2-7, with a tentative D call TRBD2 (5 bases). Germline CDR1 and CDR2: SGHAT and FQNNGV. There are 15 residues in the CDR3. Trimming left V 2 bases short and J 2 bases short, with 13 bases between. The CDR3 DNA reads TGTGCCAGCAGCTTAAGGTGGGAGTCCGCCTACGAGCAGTACTTC. Its translation is CASSLRWESAYEQYF.

The chain joins TRBV29-1 to TRBJ1-1; 7 nucleotides match TRBD1. V shed 4 bases and J 1 base; nucleotides not matched to a gene: 6. Looked up from germline, CDR1 is SQVTM and CDR2 is ANQGSEA. The length of the CDR3 is 14 residues. The CDR3 is CSVVVQGSNTEAFF. CDR3 bases: TGCAGCGTTGTGGTACAGGGGTCGAACACTGAAGCTTTCTTT. The whole variable domain, remainder taken from reference TRBV29-1 and TRBJ1-1, is SAVISQKPSRDICQRGTSLTIQCQVDSQVTMMFWYRQQPGQSLTLIATANQGSEATYESGFVIDKFPISRPNLTFSTLTVSNMSPEDSSIYLCSVVVQGSNTEAFFGQGTRLTVV.